This record looks at one TCR beta chain sequence and its context. As yet, its antigen is unknown. The data stem from a study of regulatory T cells in long-lasting Graves disease. CDR3-region Arm-PCR and iRepertoire HTBI primers produced the TCR beta libraries. Authors' methods: Gene usage covered some 66 TRBV and more than 13 TRBJ segments. MiXCR was run by TCRdb on the multiplex PCR reads, yielding one entry per CDR3 protein. The V and J calls follow TCRdb's processing rather than the paper's. This table holds roughly 700,000 distinct CDR3 sequences, 25% to 30% found once. Regarding the study as a whole: New patients shared fewer than 1,000 public clonotypes, and persistent patients shared more, with about 2,700. Under persistent disease, TRBV28, TRBJ1-2 and TRBJ2-5 were used preferentially.

The time point is: persistent/refractory GD, antithyroid drugs over 5 years with positive TRAb. Preparation of the TCR library used RNA extracted from PBMCs. The guidelines of the American Thyroid Association were the basis for diagnosing Graves' disease. V was cut by 3 bases and J by 2 bases, with 13 bases left in between. The CDR3 totals 14 residues. Germline lookup yields CDR1 DFQATT and CDR2 SNEGSKA (reference sequence). Source: peripheral blood mononuclear cells (PBMCs), taken when the disease was refractory, from a patient treated with antithyroid drugs. This chain joins TRBV20-1 and TRBJ1-1; D might be TRBD1 (5 bases). The clonotype was recovered from a female donor with Graves disease. CDR3 sequence: CSARWDGINTEAFF. The DNA of the CDR3 is TGCAGTGCTAGGTGGGACGGTATTAACACTGAAGCTTTCTTT.